These T cell receptor beta chains were read from a single sample in a study of T cells in Graves' hyperthyroidism and ophthalmopathy. TCRdb analysed the multiplex PCR reads with MiXCR anew, one entry per CDR3 protein. Of 500,000 to 600,000 distinct CDR3 sequences in the sample, over 15% are singletons; the top ten hold around a sixth. Sequencing input: blood. The receptors were sampled from a young woman with Graves' hyperthyroidism. Both conserved end residues are part of each CDR3. A D gene is named only where the DNA matches it firmly. Some rows have no size entry. The others give once, few or many, or a class for an expanded clone.

d_gene,j_gene,abundance,v_gene,CDR3aa,CDR3nt
TRBD2,TRBJ2-1,many,TRBV6-1,CASIPVAGGNNEQFF,TGTGCCAGCATCCCGGTAGCGGGAGGTAACAATGAGCAGTTCTTC
TRBD2,TRBJ2-1,many,TRBV12-3/TRBV12-4,CASSTGTSGSYNEQFF,TGTGCCAGCAGTACCGGGACTAGCGGCTCCTACAATGAGCAGTTCTTC
.,TRBJ2-7,many,TRBV11-2,CASSLEEGVYEQYF,TGTGCCAGCAGCCTAGAAGAAGGAGTCTACGAGCAGTACTTC
TRBD2,TRBJ2-1,few,TRBV5-1,CASSLGTGRASEQFF,TGCGCCAGCAGCCTGGGTACCGGGAGGGCCAGCGAGCAGTTCTTC
.,TRBJ1-5,.,TRBV2,CASSEVRTPQHF,TGTGCCAGCAGTGAAGTGAGAACGCCCCAGCATTTT
TRBD2,TRBJ2-1,few,TRBV29-1,CSVEGGSGAWGEQFF,TGCAGCGTTGAAGGGGGAAGCGGGGCATGGGGTGAGCAGTTCTTC
.,TRBJ2-5,.,TRBV20-1,CSARVLEETQYF,TGCAGTGCTAGGGTACTAGAAGAGACCCAGTACTTC
.,TRBJ1-1,many,TRBV7-2,CASSLEPPGTEAFF,TGTGCCAGCAGCTTAGAACCTCCGGGCACTGAAGCTTTCTTT
.,TRBJ1-2,.,TRBV6-1,CASSATGVYGYTF,TGTGCCAGCAGTGCAACAGGCGTCTATGGCTACACCTTC
TRBD2,TRBJ2-3,many,TRBV12-3/TRBV12-4,CASRETSGSGDTQYF,TGTGCCAGCAGGGAAACTAGCGGGAGTGGAGATACGCAGTATTTT
TRBD1,TRBJ1-5,.,TRBV12-3/TRBV12-4,CASSLGQGNKNQPQHF,TGTGCCAGCAGTTTAGGACAGGGGAATAAGAATCAGCCCCAGCATTTT
.,TRBJ2-1,.,TRBV30,CAWASSLPNEQFF,TGTGCCTGGGCTAGTAGTTTACCCAATGAGCAGTTCTTC
.,TRBJ1-1,many,TRBV12-5,CASGHDTEAFF,TGTGCTAGTGGCCATGACACTGAAGCTTTCTTT
.,TRBJ2-3,many,TRBV11-2,CASSLEVVRTDTQYF,TGTGCCAGCAGCTTAGAGGTAGTTCGGACAGATACGCAGTATTTT